This T cell receptor beta chain originates from a study of T-cell reconstitution after alpha-beta-depleted transplantation in children. Overall study findings and caveats: Expanded clones from the graft, numbering several hundred, reportedly supplied alpha-beta T cells about two months after transplant. A year post-transplant, T-cell counts and diversity derived mostly from newly produced T cells.

Unique molecular identifiers were incorporated into the prepared TCRbeta library. TCRdb redid the calling of the PCR reads with MiXCR, one entry per CDR3 protein. The sample yields some 300,000 distinct CDR3 sequences, 6% to 10% seen once. This clonotype appeared many times. Its antigen is not known. Trimming removed 5 bases at V and 1 base at J, with 4 bases between. CDR1 is ENHRY and CDR2 is SYGVKD in the germline V gene. The CDR3 runs to 12 residues. The source is a female patient between 2 and 15 years old who had a stem cell transplant for Fanconi anemia, so the T cells may come from the graft donor. This chain joins TRBV10-3 and TRBJ2-3; D remains ambiguous. The source material was peripheral blood, sampled 360 days after TCRalphabeta/CD19-depleted stem cell transplant. The CDR3 protein is CAISTGTDTQYF. CDR3 DNA: TGTGCCATCAGTACGGGCACAGATACGCAGTATTTT.